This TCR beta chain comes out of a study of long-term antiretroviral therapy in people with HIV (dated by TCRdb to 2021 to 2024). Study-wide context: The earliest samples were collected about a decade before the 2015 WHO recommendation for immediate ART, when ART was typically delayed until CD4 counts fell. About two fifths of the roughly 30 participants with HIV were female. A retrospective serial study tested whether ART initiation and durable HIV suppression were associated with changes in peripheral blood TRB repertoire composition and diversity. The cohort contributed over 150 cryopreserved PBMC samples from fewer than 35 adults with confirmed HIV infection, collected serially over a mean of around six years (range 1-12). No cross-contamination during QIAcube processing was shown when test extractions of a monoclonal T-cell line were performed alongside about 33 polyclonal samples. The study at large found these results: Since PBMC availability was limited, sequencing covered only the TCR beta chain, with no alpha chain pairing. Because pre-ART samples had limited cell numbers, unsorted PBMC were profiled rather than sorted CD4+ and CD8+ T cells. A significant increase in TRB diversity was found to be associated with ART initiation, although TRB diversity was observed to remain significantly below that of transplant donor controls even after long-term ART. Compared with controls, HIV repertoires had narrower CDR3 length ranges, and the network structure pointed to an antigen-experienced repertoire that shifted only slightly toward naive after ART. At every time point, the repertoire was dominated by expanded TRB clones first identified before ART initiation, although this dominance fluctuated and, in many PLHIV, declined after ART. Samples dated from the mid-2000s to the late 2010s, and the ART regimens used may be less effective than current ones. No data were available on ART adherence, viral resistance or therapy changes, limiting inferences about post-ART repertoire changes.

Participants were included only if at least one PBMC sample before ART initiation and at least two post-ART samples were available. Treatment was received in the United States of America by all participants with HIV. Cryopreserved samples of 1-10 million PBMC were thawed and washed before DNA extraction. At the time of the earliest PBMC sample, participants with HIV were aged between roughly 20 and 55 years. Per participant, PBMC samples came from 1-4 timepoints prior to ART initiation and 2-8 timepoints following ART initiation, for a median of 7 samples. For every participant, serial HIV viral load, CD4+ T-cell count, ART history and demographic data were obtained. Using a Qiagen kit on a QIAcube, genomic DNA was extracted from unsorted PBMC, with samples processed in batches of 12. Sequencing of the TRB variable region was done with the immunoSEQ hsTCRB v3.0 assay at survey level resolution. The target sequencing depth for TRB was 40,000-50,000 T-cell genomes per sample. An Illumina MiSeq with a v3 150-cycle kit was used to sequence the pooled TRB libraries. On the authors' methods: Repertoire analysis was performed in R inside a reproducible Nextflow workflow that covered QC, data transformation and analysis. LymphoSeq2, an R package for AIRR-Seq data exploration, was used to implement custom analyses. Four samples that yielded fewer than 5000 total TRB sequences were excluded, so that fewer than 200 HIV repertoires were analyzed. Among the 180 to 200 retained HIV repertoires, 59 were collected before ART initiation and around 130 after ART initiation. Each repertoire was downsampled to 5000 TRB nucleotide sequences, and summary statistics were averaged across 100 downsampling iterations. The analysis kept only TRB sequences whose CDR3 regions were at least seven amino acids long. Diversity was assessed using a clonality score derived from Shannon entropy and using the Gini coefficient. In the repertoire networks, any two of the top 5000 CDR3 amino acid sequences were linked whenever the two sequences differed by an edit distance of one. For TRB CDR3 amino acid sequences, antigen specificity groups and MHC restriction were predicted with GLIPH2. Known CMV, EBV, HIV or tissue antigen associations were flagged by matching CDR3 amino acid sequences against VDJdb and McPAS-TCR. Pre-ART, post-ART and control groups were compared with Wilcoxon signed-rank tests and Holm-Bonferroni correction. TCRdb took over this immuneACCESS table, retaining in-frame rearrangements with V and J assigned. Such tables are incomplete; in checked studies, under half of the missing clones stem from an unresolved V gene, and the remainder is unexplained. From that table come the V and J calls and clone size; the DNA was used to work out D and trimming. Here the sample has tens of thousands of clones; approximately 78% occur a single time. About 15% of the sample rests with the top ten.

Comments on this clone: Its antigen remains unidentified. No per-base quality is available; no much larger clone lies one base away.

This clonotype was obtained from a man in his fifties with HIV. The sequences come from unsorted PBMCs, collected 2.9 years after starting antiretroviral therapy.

The sequenced DNA is TGTGCCAGCAGCCTCAGGGGCGGTTATGAGCAGTACTTC. Its amino acids are CASSLRGGYEQYF. Here the chain combines TRBV13 and TRBJ2-7; TRBD1 is possibly the D segment (6 matching bases). V and J lose 5 bases and 7 bases, and a span of 15 bases separates them. The CDR3 numbers 13 residues from cysteine through phenylalanine. Just CDR3 DNA is preserved here, 39 bases in frame from base 1. From a lookup of the germline V gene (reference sequence), CDR1 and CDR2 are PRHDT and FYEKMQ. The CDR3, completed at both ends by the reference TRBV13 and TRBJ2-7 genes, gives the full variable domain AAGVIQSPRHLIKEKRETATLKCYPIPRHDTVYWYQQGPGQDPQFLISFYEKMQSDKGSIPDRFSAQQFSDYHSELNMSSLELGDSALYFCASSLRGGYEQYFGPGTRLTVT.